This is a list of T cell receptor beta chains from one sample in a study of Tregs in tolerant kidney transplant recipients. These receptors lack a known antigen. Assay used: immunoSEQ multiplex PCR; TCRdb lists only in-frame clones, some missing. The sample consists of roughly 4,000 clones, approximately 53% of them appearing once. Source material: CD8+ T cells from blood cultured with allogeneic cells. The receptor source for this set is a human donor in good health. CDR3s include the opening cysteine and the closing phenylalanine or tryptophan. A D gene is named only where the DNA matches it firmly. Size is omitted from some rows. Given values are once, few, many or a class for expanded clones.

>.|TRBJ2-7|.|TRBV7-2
TGTGCCAGCAGCTTCGTAGACTACGAGCAGTACTTC
CASSFVDYEQYF
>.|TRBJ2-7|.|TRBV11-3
TGTGCCAGCAGCTCAGGGGTCCACGAGCAGTACTTC
CASSSGVHEQYF
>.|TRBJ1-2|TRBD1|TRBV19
TGTGCCAGTAGTATTGGGACAGGGGTCTATGGCTACACCTTC
CASSIGTGVYGYTF
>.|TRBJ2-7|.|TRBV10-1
TGCGCCAGCAGTGAGGACTTTGCGAGCTCCTACGAGCAGTACTTC
CASSEDFASSYEQYF
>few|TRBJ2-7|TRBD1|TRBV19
TGTGCCAGTAGTATGTTTTTGGGACAGGGCTACGAGCAGTACTTC
CASSMFLGQGYEQYF
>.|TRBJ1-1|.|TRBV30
TGTGCCTGGAGCTTGGCAGGGAACACTGAAGCTTTCTTT
CAWSLAGNTEAFF
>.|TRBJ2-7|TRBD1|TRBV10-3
TGTGCCATCAGTGAGATGGCAGGGGGCCGATCCTACGAGCAGTACTTC
CAISEMAGGRSYEQYF
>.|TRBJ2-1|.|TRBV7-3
TGTGCCAGCAGCTTAGATAGCGGAAATGAGCAGTTCTTC
CASSLDSGNEQFF
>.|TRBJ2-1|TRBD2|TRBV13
TGTGCCAGCAGCTCCCCCTCTAGCGGGGTCTACAATGAGCAGTTCTTC
CASSSPSSGVYNEQFF
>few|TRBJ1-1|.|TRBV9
TGTGCCAGCAGCGGGCAGCAAACTGAAGCTTTCTTT
CASSGQQTEAFF
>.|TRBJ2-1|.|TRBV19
TGTGCCAGTAGTATTTTGGGACACATCTACAATGAGCAGTTCTTC
CASSILGHIYNEQFF
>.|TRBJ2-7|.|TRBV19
TGTGCCAGTAGTATCACCCGGGCCTACGAGCAGTACTTC
CASSITRAYEQYF
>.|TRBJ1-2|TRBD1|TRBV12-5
TGTGCTAGTGGTTTGGTAGAGGGGGCGGCTAACTATGGCTACACCTTC
CASGLVEGAANYGYTF
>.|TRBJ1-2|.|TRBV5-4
TGTGCCAGCAGCACATCCGGGAACCGGTGGGGCTACACCTTC
CASSTSGNRWGYTF
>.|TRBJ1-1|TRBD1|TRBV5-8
TGTGCCAGCAGCTTCCGCCTGGGACAGGCCGCCGTGTGGGGCACTGAAGCTTTCTTT
CASSFRLGQAAVWGTEAFF
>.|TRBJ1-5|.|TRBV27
TGTGCCAGCAGTTTAATAGGATACAATCAGCCCCAGCATTTT
CASSLIGYNQPQHF
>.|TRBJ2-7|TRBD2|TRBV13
TGTGCCAGCAGCTCGGGACTAGCGGGAGGGAGCGAGCAGTACTTC
CASSSGLAGGSEQYF
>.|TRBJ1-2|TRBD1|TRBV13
TGTGCCAGCAGCCCGGACAGGGGGGGCGGCTACACCTTC
CASSPDRGGGYTF
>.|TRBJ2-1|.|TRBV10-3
TGTGCCATCAGTGAGTCGGTCGTTCAGTTCTTC
CAISESVVQFF
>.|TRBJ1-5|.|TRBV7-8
TGTGCCAGCAGCTTAGCGTTGGGGGCTAGGCAGCCCCAGCATTTT
CASSLALGARQPQHF
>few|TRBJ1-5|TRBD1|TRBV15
TGTGCCACCAGCAGTGACAGGGGACGGGGTCAGCCCCAGCATTTT
CATSSDRGRGQPQHF
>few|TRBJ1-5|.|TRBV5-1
TGCGCCAGCAGCTTCCGGGACACCAATCAGCCCCAGCATTTT
CASSFRDTNQPQHF
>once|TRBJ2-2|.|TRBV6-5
TGTGCCAGCAGTTACGGGCCTAACACCGGGGAGCTGTTTTTT
CASSYGPNTGELFF
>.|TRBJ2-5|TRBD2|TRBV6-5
TGTGCCAGCAGTCCAACTAGCGGGGGAGGCGAGACCCAGTACTTC
CASSPTSGGGETQYF
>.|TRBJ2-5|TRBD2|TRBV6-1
TGTGCCAGCAGTGGCATGGGGGGGCTAGCGGGGGTCCAAGAGACCCAGTACTTC
CASSGMGGLAGVQETQYF
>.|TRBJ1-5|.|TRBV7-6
TGTGCCAGCAGCTTAGCAGTTAATCAGCCCCAGCATTTT
CASSLAVNQPQHF
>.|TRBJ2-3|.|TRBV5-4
TGTGCCATCCGACCTGTGTTCTTTCGCACAGATACGCAGTATTTT
CAIRPVFFRTDTQYF
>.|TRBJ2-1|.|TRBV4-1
TGCGCCAGCAGCCAAGGGGCAGGGAGGGAGCAGTTCTTC
CASSQGAGREQFF
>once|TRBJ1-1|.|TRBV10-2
TGCGCCAGCACCGGAGGGAAGAGGGGAAACACTGAAGCTTTCTTT
CASTGGKRGNTEAFF
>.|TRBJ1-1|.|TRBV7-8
TGTGCCAGCAGCTTCCCCAGGGGCATGAACACTGAAGCTTTCTTT
CASSFPRGMNTEAFF
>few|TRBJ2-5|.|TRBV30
TGTGCCTGGAGTGTGTTGATCTCCAAAGAGACCCAGTACTTC
CAWSVLISKETQYF
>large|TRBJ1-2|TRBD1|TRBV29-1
TGCAGCGTTGTATTTCCGGGACAGGGATTCTACACCTTC
CSVVFPGQGFYTF
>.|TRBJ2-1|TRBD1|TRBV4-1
TGCGCCAGCAGCGCCCGCGGTCGGACAGGGGGCGATGAGCAGTTCTTC
CASSARGRTGGDEQFF
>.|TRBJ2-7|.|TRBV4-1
TGCGCCAGCAGCCAGGATCGACTAGAACCTTTCTACGAGCAGTACTTC
CASSQDRLEPFYEQYF
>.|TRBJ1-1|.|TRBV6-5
TGTGCCAGCAGACCAGCGAACACTGAAGCTTTCTTT
CASRPANTEAFF
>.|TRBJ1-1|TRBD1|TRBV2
TGTGCCAGCAGTGCCTCACAGGGGTACACTGAAGCTTTCTTT
CASSASQGYTEAFF
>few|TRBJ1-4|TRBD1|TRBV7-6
TGTGCCAGCAGTCCCACCCCCAGGGGGGAAAAACTGTTTTTT
CASSPTPRGEKLFF
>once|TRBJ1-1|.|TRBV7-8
TGTGCCAGCAGAACCGGGACAACACGGACTGAAGCTTTCTTT
CASRTGTTRTEAFF
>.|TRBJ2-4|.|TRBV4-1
TGCGCCAGCAGCCAAGCTCAGGGCATAACCAAAAACATTCAGTACTTC
CASSQAQGITKNIQYF
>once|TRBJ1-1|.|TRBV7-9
TGTGCCAGCACCCTAGGGGGACCTAAAGCTTTCTTT
CASTLGGPKAFF
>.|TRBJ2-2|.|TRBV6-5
TGTGCCAGCAGTTACGTGGGCGCCGGGGAGCTGTTTTTT
CASSYVGAGELFF
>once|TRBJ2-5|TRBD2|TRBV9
TGTGCCAGCACCCCGGGGGGGCGGTTTGGGGAGACCCAGTACTTC
CASTPGGRFGETQYF
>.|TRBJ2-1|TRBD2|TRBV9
TGTGCCAGCAGCGGACTAGCGGGCTCGGTCGGGGAGCAGTTCTTC
CASSGLAGSVGEQFF
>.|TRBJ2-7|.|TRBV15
TGTGCCACCAGCAGCCCCCCCCAGGGAGGTCCCTACGAGCAGTACTTC
CATSSPPQGGPYEQYF
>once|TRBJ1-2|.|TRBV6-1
TGTGCCAGCAGTGCGGGGGCGGGAAGCATGATGGTGGGTGCCTTC
CASSAGAGSMMVGAF
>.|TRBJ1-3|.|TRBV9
TGTGCCAGCAGGGAGGGGGTCGGAAACACCATATATTTT
CASREGVGNTIYF
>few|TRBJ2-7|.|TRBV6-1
TGTGCCTCCCTTTCCTACGAGCAGTACTTC
CASLSYEQYF
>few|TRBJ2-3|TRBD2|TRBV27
TGTGCCAGCCATCCCACTAGCGGGGGATCGGATACGCAGTATTTT
CASHPTSGGSDTQYF
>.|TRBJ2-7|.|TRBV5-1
TGCGCCAGCAGCTTGCTGAGACCGACCCGAATACACTACGAGCAGTACTTC
CASSLLRPTRIHYEQYF
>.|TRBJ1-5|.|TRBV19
TGTGCCAGTAGTATTACAGCTAGCAATCAGCCCCAGCATTTT
CASSITASNQPQHF